One and the same sample provided the 5 T cell receptor beta chains below, sequenced in a study of CD8+ T cells in alopecia areata. RNA extraction was followed by reverse transcription into cDNA, which acted as the sequencing template. Here immunoSEQ multiplex PCR was the method, and the copy in TCRdb shows in-frame clones only, minus some. The profile covers about 110,000 clones, with under 60% appearing a single time and 20% to 25% taken by the ten largest. Specimen: NKG2D-low CD8+ T cells sorted from blood. The receptors originated from a human donor with alopecia areata.

This clone showed up just a few times. V and J are TRBV11-2 and TRBJ2-7; TRBD2 agrees at 9 bases. There are 13 residues in the CDR3. CDR1 SGHAT and CDR2 FQNNGV come from the germline V gene. The V segment lost 5 bases and the J segment 5 bases; nucleotides outside the gene matches: 4. The CDR3 spells CASSAGGANEQYF. DNA for the CDR3: TGTGCCAGCAGCGCGGGGGGGGCCAACGAGCAGTACTTC.

The chain links TRBV6-1 to TRBJ1-5; TRBD1 aligns across 7 bases. CDR1 MNHNS and CDR2 SASEGT come from the germline V gene. This CDR3 contains 15 residues. V trimming: 7 bases; J trimming: 1 base; junction bases outside the gene matches: 7. Here the CDR3 reads CASMKGQTSNQPQHF. The CDR3 region has the DNA TGTGCCAGCATGAAGGGACAGACCAGCAATCAGCCCCAGCATTTT.

The V call is TRBV7-3, the J call TRBJ2-3; D is ambiguous. Germline values: CDR1 SGHTA, CDR2 FQGTGA. This CDR3 region has 15 residues. Trimming took 6 bases from V and 1 from J, leaving 14 bases between them. CDR3: CASSRAGSGTDTQYF. The CDR3 bases are TGTGCCAGCAGTCGGGCAGGATCGGGCACAGATACGCAGTATTTT.

This clone showed up just once. This chain uses TRBV13 with TRBJ2-6; the D gene could be TRBD1 or TRBD2 (6 bases each). CDR1 and CDR2 (germline): PRHDT, FYEKMQ (reference sequence). This CDR3 has 16 residues. V lost 5 bases to trimming and J lost 1 base, with 12 bases between them. CDR3 DNA sequence: TGTGCCAGCAGCCCCCCGGGGGCTTCTGGGGCCAACGTCCTGACTTTC. Protein product: CASSPPGASGANVLTF.

The chain employs TRBV28 and TRBJ2-7; D possibly corresponds to TRBD1 (5 bases). V was clipped by 6 bases and J by 6 bases, with 21 bases between them. This CDR3 is built from 15 residues. Looked up from germline, CDR1 is MDHEN and CDR2 is SYDVKM. The CDR3 loop is CASSPALSGLGEQYF. The CDR3, as DNA: TGTGCCAGCAGCCCTGCTTTATCAGGGTTGGGCGAGCAGTACTTC.